A single TCR beta chain is shown here with its context. The data were taken from a study of shared clonotypes between healthy human individuals. Study-wide context: Three plates each covered CD4 naive and memory; CD8 naive two, CD8 memory one.

The repertoire was sequenced with immunoSEQ multiplex PCR; TCRdb's copy has only in-frame clones and lacks some. Of over 1.5 million clones in the sample, 95% to 99% are singletons; the top ten hold approximately 0.44%. The CDR3 is 12 residues long. CDR1 and CDR2 from the germline V gene are SGHTS and YDEGEE. V was clipped by 0 bases and J by 6 bases, with 6 bases between them. The rearrangement joins TRBV5-8 to TRBJ1-2; D not resolved. This TCR came from a man aged 30-40 years in good health. The sequencing sample was made of naive CD4+ T cells sorted from blood. Subset defined: CD45RA+ positively selected. The CDR3 loop is CASSLGLHGYTF. CDR3 in DNA: TGTGCCAGCAGCTTGGGATTGCATGGCTACACCTTC.